This T cell receptor (beta chain) was sequenced in a study of STAT5B mutations in CD4+ large granular lymphocyte leukemia. Germline V gene lookup returns CDR1 SGHRS and CDR2 YFSETQ. V lost 4 bases and J lost 1, with 8 bases in between. The CDR3 loop spans 14 amino acids. The protocol was immunoSEQ multiplex PCR, while the TCRdb copy is restricted to in-frame clones and leaves out a portion. The sample gives about 37,000 clones, 87% of which show up once; around 3.4% is in the top ten. The receptor comes from a human donor in good health. The chain recombines TRBV5-1 with TRBJ2-2, with D hard to call. Material for sequencing was CD4+ T cells from blood buffy coats. This chain's CDR3 is CASSQSLNTGELFF. The DNA for the CDR3 is TGCGCCAGCAGCCAATCCTTGAACACCGGGGAGCTGTTTTTT. The variable domain in full, completed from reference TRBV5-1 and TRBJ2-2, reads KAGVTQTPRYLIKTRGQQVTLSCSPISGHRSVSWYQQTPGQGLQFLFEYFSETQRNKGNFPGRFSGRQFSNSRSEMNVSTLELGDSALYLCASSQSLNTGELFFGEGSRLTVL.